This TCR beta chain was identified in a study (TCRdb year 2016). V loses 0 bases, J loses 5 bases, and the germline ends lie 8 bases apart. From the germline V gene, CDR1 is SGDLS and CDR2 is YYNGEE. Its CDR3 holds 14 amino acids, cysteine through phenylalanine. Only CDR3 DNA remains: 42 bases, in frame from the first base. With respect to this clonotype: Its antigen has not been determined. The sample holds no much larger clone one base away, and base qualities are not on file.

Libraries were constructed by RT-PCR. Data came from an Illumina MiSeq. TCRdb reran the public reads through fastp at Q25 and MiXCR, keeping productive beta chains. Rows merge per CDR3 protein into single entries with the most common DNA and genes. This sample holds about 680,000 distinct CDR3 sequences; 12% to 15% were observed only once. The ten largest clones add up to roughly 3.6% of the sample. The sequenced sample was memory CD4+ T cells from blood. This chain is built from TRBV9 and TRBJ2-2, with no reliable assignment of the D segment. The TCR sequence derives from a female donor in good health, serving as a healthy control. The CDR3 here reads CASSVAHVTGELFF. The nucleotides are TGTGCCAGCAGCGTAGCCCACGTGACCGGGGAGCTGTTTTTT.